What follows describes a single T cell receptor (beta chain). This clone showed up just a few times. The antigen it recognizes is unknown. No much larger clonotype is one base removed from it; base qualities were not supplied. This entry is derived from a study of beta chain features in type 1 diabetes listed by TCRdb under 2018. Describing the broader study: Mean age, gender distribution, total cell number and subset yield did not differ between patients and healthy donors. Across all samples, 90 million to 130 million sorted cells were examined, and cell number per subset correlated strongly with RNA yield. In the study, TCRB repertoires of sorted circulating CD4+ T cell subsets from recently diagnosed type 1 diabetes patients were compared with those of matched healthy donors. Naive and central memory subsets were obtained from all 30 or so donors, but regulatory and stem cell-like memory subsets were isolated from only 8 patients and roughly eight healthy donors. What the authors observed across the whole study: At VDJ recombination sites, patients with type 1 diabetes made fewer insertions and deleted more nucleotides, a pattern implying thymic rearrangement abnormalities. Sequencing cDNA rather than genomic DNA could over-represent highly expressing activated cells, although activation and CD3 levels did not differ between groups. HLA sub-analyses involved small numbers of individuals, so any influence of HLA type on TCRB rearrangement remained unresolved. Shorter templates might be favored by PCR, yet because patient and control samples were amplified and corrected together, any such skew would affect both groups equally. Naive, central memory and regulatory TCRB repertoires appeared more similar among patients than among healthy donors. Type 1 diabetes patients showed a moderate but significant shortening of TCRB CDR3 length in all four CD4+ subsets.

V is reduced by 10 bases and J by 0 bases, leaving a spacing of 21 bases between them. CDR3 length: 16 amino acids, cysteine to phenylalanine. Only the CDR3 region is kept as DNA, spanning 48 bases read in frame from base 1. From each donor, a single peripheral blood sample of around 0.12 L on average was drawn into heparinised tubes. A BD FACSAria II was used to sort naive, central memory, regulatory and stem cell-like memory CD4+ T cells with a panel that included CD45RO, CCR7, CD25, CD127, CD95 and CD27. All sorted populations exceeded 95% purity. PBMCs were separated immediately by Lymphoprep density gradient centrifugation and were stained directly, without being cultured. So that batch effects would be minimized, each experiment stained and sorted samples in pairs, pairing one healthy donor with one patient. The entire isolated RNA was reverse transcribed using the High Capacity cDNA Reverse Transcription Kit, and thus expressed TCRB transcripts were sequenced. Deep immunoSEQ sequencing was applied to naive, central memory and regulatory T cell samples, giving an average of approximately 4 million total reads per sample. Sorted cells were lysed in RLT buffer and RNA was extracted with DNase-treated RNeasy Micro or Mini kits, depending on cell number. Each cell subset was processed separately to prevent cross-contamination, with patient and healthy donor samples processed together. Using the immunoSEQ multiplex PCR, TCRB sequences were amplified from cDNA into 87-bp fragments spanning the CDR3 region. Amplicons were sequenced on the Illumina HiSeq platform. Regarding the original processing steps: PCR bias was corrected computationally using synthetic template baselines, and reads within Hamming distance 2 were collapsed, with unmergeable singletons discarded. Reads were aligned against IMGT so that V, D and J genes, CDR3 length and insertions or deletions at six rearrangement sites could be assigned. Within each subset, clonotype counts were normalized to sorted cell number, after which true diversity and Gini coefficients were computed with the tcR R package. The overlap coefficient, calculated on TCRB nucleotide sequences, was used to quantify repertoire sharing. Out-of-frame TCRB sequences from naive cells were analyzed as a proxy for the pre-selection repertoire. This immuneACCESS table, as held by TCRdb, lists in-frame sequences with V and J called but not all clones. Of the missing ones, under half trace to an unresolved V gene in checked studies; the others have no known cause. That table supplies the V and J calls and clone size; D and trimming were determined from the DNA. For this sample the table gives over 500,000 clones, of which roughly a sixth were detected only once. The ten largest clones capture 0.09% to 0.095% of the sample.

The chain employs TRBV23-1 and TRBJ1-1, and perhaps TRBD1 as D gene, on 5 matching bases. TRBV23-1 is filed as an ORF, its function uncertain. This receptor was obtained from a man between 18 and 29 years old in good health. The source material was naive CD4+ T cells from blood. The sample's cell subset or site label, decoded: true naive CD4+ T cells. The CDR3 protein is CAITRFLGVVNTEAFF. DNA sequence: TGCGCCATCACCCGCTTTTTGGGGGTGGTGAACACTGAAGCTTTCTTT.